These 14 T cell receptor beta chains originate from one sample sequenced in a study of early T cells in non-severe SARS-CoV-2 infection. TCRdb re-analysed the 5' RACE reads in MiXCR, keeping a single row per CDR3 protein. The sample lists tens of thousands of distinct CDR3 sequences; around a sixth were seen once. Source material: whole blood. Receptor source: an adult who was a healthcare worker with PCR-confirmed SARS-CoV-2 infection or an uninfected control (not recorded which).

V is TRBV29-1 and J is TRBJ2-1; TRBD1 matches at 7 bases. The CDR3 consists of 10 residues. Germline CDR1 reads SQVTM; CDR2 reads ANQGSEA. V lost 7 bases, J lost 13 bases, and 7 bases stayed unmatched. The CDR3, as DNA: TGCAGCGGCGACAGGGATGGACAGTTCTTC. It yields the protein CSGDRDGQFF.

The chain links TRBV3-1 to TRBJ1-6, with a weak D call TRBD1 (6 bases). The CDR3 consists of 16 residues. V lost 3 bases and J lost 3, with 12 bases in between. Germline values: CDR1 LGHDT, CDR2 YNNKEL (reference sequence). The CDR3 here is CASSHSGTNYNSPLHF. Written as DNA, the CDR3 is TGTGCCAGCAGCCATAGCGGGACAAACTATAATTCACCCCTCCACTTT. Full variable domain (outside the CDR3, taken from reference TRBV3-1 and TRBJ1-6): DTAVSQTPKYLVTQMGNDKSIKCEQNLGHDTMYWYKQDSKKFLKIMFSYNNKELIINETVPNRFSPKSPDKAHLNLHINSLELGDSAVYFCASSHSGTNYNSPLHFGNGTRLTVT.

This sequence joins TRBV11-2 and TRBJ2-7; D remains unclear. This CDR3 is 15 amino acids long. Germline lookup yields CDR1 SGHAT and CDR2 FQNNGV. Trimming stripped 5 bases from V and 4 bases from J, with 18 bases between. This CDR3 is CASSLRPLTSYEQYF. For the CDR3, the DNA is TGTGCCAGCAGCCTGCGGCCACTTACATCTTACGAGCAGTACTTC.

There are a few counts of this clonotype. This rearrangement joins TRBV7-2 to TRBJ1-1; TRBD1 is a possible D gene (5 bases). Germline V gene sequence: CDR1 SGHTA, CDR2 FQGNSA. The CDR3 is 15 residues long. Trimming stripped 4 bases from V and 0 bases from J, with 12 bases between. CDR3 nucleotides: TGTGCCAGCAGCTGGGACGGCTCGGTGAACACTGAAGCTTTCTTT. Protein sequence: CASSWDGSVNTEAFF. The whole variable domain, remainder taken from reference TRBV7-2 and TRBJ1-1, is GAGVSQSPSNKVTEKGKDVELRCDPISGHTALYWYRQSLGQGLEFLIYFQGNSAPDKSGLPSDRFSAERTGGSVSTLTIQRTQQEDSAVYLCASSWDGSVNTEAFFGQGTRLTVV.

This clonotype was seen many times. The chain uses TRBV24-1 and TRBJ1-5; possible D gene TRBD1, 5 bases. Between the trimmed V and J ends, which lost 4 bases and 11 bases, there was a span of 14 bases. Germline CDR1 reads KGHDR; CDR2 reads SFDVKD. The CDR3 totals 13 residues. This chain's CDR3 is CATSDLGGAAQHF. In DNA form, the CDR3 reads TGTGCCACCAGTGACCTGGGAGGGGCGGCCCAGCATTTT.

This clonotype occurred many times. The chain combines TRBV3-1 with TRBJ2-2; TRBD2 matches 9 bases. Looked up from germline, CDR1 is LGHDT and CDR2 is YNNKEL (reference sequence). The V gene end was trimmed by 4 bases and the J gene end by 6 bases; junction bases not matched to a gene: 6. There are 15 residues in the CDR3. CDR3 residues: CASSPLGTSSGELFF. The CDR3 DNA reads as TGTGCCAGCAGCCCTCTGGGGACTAGCTCCGGGGAGCTGTTTTTT.

The count of this clonotype is one. The chain uses TRBV29-1 and TRBJ2-1, with 9 bases that match TRBD1. Trimming took 5 bases from V and 6 from J; bases not matched to a gene: 11. The CDR3 loop spans 15 amino acids. Germline V lookup: CDR1 SQVTM, CDR2 ANQGSEA. CDR3 bases: TGCAGCGTTCCCGGGAACAGGGGGCAGAGCAATGAGCAGTTCTTC. The encoded protein is CSVPGNRGQSNEQFF.

This chain links TRBV29-1 with TRBJ1-1; perhaps TRBD1 as D (5 bases). V was shortened by 4 bases and J by 4 bases, with 13 bases between the two germline ends. From germline, CDR1 is SQVTM and CDR2 ANQGSEA. The CDR3 is 13 amino acids. CDR3 amino acids: CSVAAGSRTEAFF. CDR3 sequence (DNA): TGCAGCGTTGCGGCAGGGTCACGCACTGAAGCTTTCTTT.

This clonotype has more than one count but fewer than ten. The rearrangement joins TRBV5-6 to TRBJ2-7; D not resolved. CDR1 SGHDT and CDR2 YYEEEE come from the germline V gene. Trimming removed 4 bases from V and 3 bases from J, with 11 bases in between. CDR3 length: 13 residues. The CDR3 here is CASSLRHDYEQYF. The CDR3 coding sequence is TGTGCCAGCAGCCTTAGACACGACTACGAGCAGTACTTC.

This clonotype was recorded a few times. This rearrangement joins TRBV7-3 to TRBJ1-2; no clear D. The CDR3 is 14 residues long. CDR1 is SGHTA, CDR2 FQGTGA, per germline. The V end was cut by 4 bases, the J end by 4 bases, with 13 bases between. DNA for the CDR3: TGTGCCAGCAGCTCCGGTAGGACGGCCTATGGCTACACCTTC. This gives the protein CASSSGRTAYGYTF.

This chain connects TRBV6-2 or TRBV6-3 to TRBJ2-3, with no clear D. The CDR3 extends over 16 amino acids. The germline gives CDR1 MNHEY, CDR2 SVGEGT. Trimming removed 0 bases at V and 4 bases at J, with 14 bases between. CDR3 coding DNA: TGTGCCAGCAGTTACTCGGCGGATTCAAGGGCAGATACGCAGTATTTT. Its protein is CASSYSADSRADTQYF.

The V and J genes are TRBV20-1 and TRBJ2-1, with D tentatively TRBD1 or TRBD2 (5 bases each). CDR1 and CDR2 from the germline V gene are DFQATT and SNEGSKA (reference sequence). This CDR3 region has 18 residues. V was pared by 1 base and J by 10 bases, with 29 bases between. The chain's CDR3 is CSARAPEGAWGPPWEQFF. Here the CDR3 DNA reads TGCAGTGCTAGAGCCCCAGAGGGAGCCTGGGGCCCCCCTTGGGAGCAGTTCTTC.

Ten or more counts support this clonotype. V usage is TRBV5-4 and J usage is TRBJ2-7; 7 nucleotides match TRBD2. Germline values: CDR1 SGHNT, CDR2 YYREEE (reference sequence). The CDR3 loop spans 14 amino acids. The junction had 4 bases not matched to a gene; V was cut back by 4 bases and J by 0 bases. The chain's CDR3 is CASSTRGSSYEQYF. For the CDR3, the DNA is TGTGCCAGCAGCACGCGGGGGAGCTCCTACGAGCAGTACTTC.

This clonotype occurred many times. This sequence joins TRBV7-8 and TRBJ1-6; TRBD1 aligns across 9 bases. This CDR3 is 15 amino acids long. CDR1 and CDR2 (germline): SGHVS, FQNEAQ. J lost 9 bases, V lost 4 bases, and 7 bases had no gene match. The CDR3 DNA sequence: TGTGCCAGCAGCTCGCCCGGGACAGGGTTTTCACCCCTCCACTTT. It codes for CASSSPGTGFSPLHF.